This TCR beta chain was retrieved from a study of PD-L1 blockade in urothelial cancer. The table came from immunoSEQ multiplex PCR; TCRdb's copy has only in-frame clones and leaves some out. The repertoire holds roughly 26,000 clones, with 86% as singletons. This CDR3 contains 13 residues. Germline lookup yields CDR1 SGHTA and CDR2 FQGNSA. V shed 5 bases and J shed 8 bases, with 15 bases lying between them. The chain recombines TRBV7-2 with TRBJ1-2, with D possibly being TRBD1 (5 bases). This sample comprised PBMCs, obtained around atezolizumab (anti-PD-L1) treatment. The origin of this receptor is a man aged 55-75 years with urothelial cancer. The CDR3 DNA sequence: TGTGCCAGCAGCCATCCGGGGGGGGGAGGCTACACCTTC. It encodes CASSHPGGGGYTF.